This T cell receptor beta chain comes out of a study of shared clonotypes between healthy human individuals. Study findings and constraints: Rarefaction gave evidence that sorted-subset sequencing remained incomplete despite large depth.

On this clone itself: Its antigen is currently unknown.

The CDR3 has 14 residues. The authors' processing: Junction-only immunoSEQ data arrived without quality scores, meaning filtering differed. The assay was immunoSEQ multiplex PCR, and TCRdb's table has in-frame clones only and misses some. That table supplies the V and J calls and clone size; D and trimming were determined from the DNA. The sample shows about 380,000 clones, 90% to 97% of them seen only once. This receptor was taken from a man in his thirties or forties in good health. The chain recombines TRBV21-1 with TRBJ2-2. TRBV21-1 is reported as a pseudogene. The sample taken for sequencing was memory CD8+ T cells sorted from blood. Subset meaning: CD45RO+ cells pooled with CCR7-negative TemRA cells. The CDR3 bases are TGTGCCAGCAGCACGACATGGCGGACCGGGGAGCTGTTTTTT. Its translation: CASSTTWRTGELFF.